This T cell receptor beta chain is drawn from a study of cytomegalovirus exposure and HLA in healthy donors. In the PCR, 60 Vbeta and 13 Jbeta primers were used. Produced via immunoSEQ multiplex PCR; TCRdb's table is partial and in-frame only. Among 150,000 to 200,000 clones listed, approximately 80% were seen once. CDR3 length equals 16 residues. The germline V gene has CDR1 MNHNS and CDR2 SASEGT. The V and J ends lost 3 bases and 7 bases, in that order; junction bases with no gene match: 9. Source material: PBMCs. V gene TRBV6-1 combines with J gene TRBJ2-3; 11 bases map to TRBD2. This sequence was found in a woman aged 45-65 years in good health and CMV-seronegative. For the CDR3, the DNA is TGTGCCAGCAGTGAGGTTAGCGGGGGGGGAAAGCATACGCAGTATTTT. Its protein is CASSEVSGGGKHTQYF.